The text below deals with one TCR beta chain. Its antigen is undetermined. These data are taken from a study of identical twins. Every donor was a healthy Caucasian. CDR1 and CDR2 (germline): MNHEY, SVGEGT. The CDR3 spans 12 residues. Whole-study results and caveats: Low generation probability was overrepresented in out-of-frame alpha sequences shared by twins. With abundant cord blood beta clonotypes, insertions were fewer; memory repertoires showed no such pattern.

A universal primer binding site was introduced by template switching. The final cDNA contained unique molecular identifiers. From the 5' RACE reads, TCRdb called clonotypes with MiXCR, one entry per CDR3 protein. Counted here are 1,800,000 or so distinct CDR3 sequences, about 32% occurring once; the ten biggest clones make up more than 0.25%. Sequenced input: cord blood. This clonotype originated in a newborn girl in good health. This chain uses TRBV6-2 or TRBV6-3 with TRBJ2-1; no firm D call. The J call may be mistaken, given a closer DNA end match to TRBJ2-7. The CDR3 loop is CGIGHSYNEQYF. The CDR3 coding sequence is TGTGGCATCGGGCACTCCTACAATGAGCAGTACTTC.